The rows below give T cell receptor beta chains drawn from one sample of a study of a mutant IDH1 vaccine in newly diagnosed glioma. Some clones are missing from TCRdb's copy, which holds only in-frame ones; the method was immunoSEQ multiplex PCR. The data hold tens of thousands of clones, with around 80% observed a single time. The starting material was PBMCs, obtained from a glioma patient treated with radiotherapy, temozolomide or both. Receptor source: a woman between 35 and 50 years old with glioma. The CDR3 runs from the conserved cysteine through the conserved F or W. The D gene is left open where the match is weak. Clone size is given for some rows only: seen once, a few or many times, or a class if the clone is expanded.

V	size	D	J	DNA	CDR3
TRBV4-3	NA	NA	TRBJ2-1	TGCGCCAGCAGCCAAGAAGCGAGCTCCTACAATGAGCAGTTCTTC	CASSQEASSYNEQFF
TRBV27	once	NA	TRBJ1-1	TGTGCCAGCAGTTTGGGACAGAACACTGAAGCTTTCTTT	CASSLGQNTEAFF
TRBV6-1	NA	NA	TRBJ1-1	TGTGCCAGCCTCTTGGGGGGGGGCGCGGTTTATGCTTTCTTT	CASLLGGGAVYAFF
TRBV9	NA	TRBD1	TRBJ1-3	TGTGCCAGCAGCAGAATGGGACAGGGGATTGGAAACACCATATATTTT	CASSRMGQGIGNTIYF
TRBV9	few	TRBD1	TRBJ1-1	TGTGCCAGCAGCGGGAAGGGGGCGGGGAACACTGAAGCTTTCTTT	CASSGKGAGNTEAFF
TRBV11-2	NA	NA	TRBJ1-1	TGTGCCAGCACCTTAGGGACTGAAGCTTTCTTT	CASTLGTEAFF
TRBV10-3	NA	NA	TRBJ2-3	TGTGCCATCAGTGAGTACAAGGCAGATACGCAGTATTTT	CAISEYKADTQYF
TRBV15	NA	NA	TRBJ1-2	TGTGCCTCCCAAAAGGCTCTAGGGGCTAACTATGGCTACACCTTC	CASQKALGANYGYTF
TRBV5-6	NA	TRBD2	TRBJ2-7	TGTGCCAGCAGCTACGACCTCATAGCGGGTTTCCCCTACGAGCAGTACTTC	CASSYDLIAGFPYEQYF
TRBV5-4	NA	NA	TRBJ1-6	TGTGCCAGCAGCTACAAGAATTCACCCCTCCACTTT	CASSYKNSPLHF
TRBV29-1	NA	NA	TRBJ2-1	TGCAGCAGTAGGAGGGGGTCGAATGAGCAGTTCTTC	CSSRRGSNEQFF
TRBV18	NA	TRBD1	TRBJ1-1	TGTGCCAGCTCACCTCGGGACAGCGACACTGAAGCTTTCTTT	CASSPRDSDTEAFF
TRBV5-1	few	NA	TRBJ2-3	TGCGCCAGCAGCCGTCCGGGTTGGGTTAGCACAGATACGCAGTATTTT	CASSRPGWVSTDTQYF
TRBV19	once	NA	TRBJ1-5	TGTGCCAGTAGTATTGCCGTGCAGCCCCAGCATTTT	CASSIAVQPQHF
TRBV5-4	NA	TRBD2	TRBJ2-2	TGTGCCAGCAGCTTGTTGGGGAGGGGATTCGCCGGGGAGCTGTTTTTT	CASSLLGRGFAGELFF
TRBV2	NA	TRBD1	TRBJ2-7	TGTGCCAGTTATGGTCCCGGGACAGCAACCTACGAGCAGTACTTC	CASYGPGTATYEQYF
TRBV6-6	NA	NA	TRBJ1-4	TGTGCCAGCAGTTACTCGATCTCTGAAAAACTGTTTTTT	CASSYSISEKLFF
TRBV30	NA	TRBD1	TRBJ1-2	TGTGCCTGGAGACCGGGACAGGTCCTCTATGGCTACACCTTC	CAWRPGQVLYGYTF
TRBV27	NA	NA	TRBJ2-5	TGTGCCAGCAGTTTTGACACCCAAGAGACCCAGTACTTC	CASSFDTQETQYF